Each of the 32 T cell receptor beta chains below was sequenced from the same sample in a study of cytomegalovirus exposure and HLA in healthy donors. PCR involved 60 Vbeta and 13 Jbeta primers. This table comes from immunoSEQ multiplex PCR, and its TCRdb copy is limited to in-frame clones, with some not included. The sample gives about 130,000 clones, approximately 80% of which show up once; around 2% is in the top ten. Input material: PBMCs. The receptors stem from a man between 25 and 39 years old in good health and CMV-seronegative.

This clone was observed a few times. The chain couples TRBV6-5 to TRBJ2-7, with 13 bases fitting TRBD2. CDR1 and CDR2 (germline): MNHEY, SVGAGI. CDR3 length equals 13 residues. The trim removed 8 bases at V and 2 bases at J, leaving 0 bases unmatched. This CDR3 reads CASGTSGTYEQYF. The CDR3 DNA sequence: TGTGCCAGCGGGACTAGCGGGACCTACGAGCAGTACTTC.

The chain links TRBV4-3 to TRBJ2-5, with a possible D match to TRBD2 (5 bases). The V end was cut by 2 bases, the J end by 3 bases, with 28 bases between. CDR3 length: 20 residues. Germline V gene lookup returns CDR1 LGHNA and CDR2 YSLEER. CDR3 in amino acids: CASSQYSGSSDLANKETQYF. In DNA form, the CDR3 reads TGCGCCAGCAGCCAATACTCGGGATCGTCGGACTTGGCAAATAAAGAGACCCAGTACTTC.

The V gene is TRBV6-6, the J gene TRBJ2-4; TRBD1 aligns across 7 bases. This CDR3 has 13 residues. V lost 4 bases, J lost 12 bases, and 9 bases stayed unmatched. Germline V CDR1 and CDR2: MNHNY, SVGAGI (reference sequence). The CDR3 loop is CASSWGTASHQYF. The CDR3 bases are TGTGCCAGCAGTTGGGGGACAGCTAGCCATCAGTACTTC.

The chain is built from TRBV11-2 and TRBJ1-2; 8 bases agree with TRBD1. With V trimmed by 0 bases and J by 7 bases, 13 bases remained unmatched. Germline V gene lookup returns CDR1 SGHAT and CDR2 FQNNGV. The CDR3 has 17 amino acids. The chain's CDR3 is CASSLEIRGRQGGGYTF. The CDR3 DNA is TGTGCCAGCAGCTTAGAAATCAGGGGGCGGCAGGGTGGTGGCTACACCTTC.

The CDR3 sequence is CASSLTEANYGYTF. CDR3 bases: TGCGCCAGCAGCTTGACAGAAGCTAACTATGGCTACACCTTC. The chain is built from TRBV5-1 and TRBJ1-2; no reliable D call. In germline, CDR1 is SGHRS, CDR2 YFSETQ. V lost 1 base, J lost 0 bases, and 7 bases lay in between. The CDR3 sequence is 14 residues long. Filled out from reference TRBV5-1 and TRBJ1-2, the complete variable domain reads KAGVTQTPRYLIKTRGQQVTLSCSPISGHRSVSWYQQTPGQGLQFLFEYFSETQRNKGNFPGRFSGRQFSNSRSEMNVSTLELGDSALYLCASSLTEANYGYTFGSGTRLTVV.

This chain joins TRBV10-3 and TRBJ2-5, with 8 bases identical to TRBD2. Germline loops: CDR1 ENHRY, CDR2 SYGVKD. V was pared by 10 bases and J by 2 bases, with 6 bases of the junction left unmatched. This CDR3 comprises 13 residues. The CDR3 loop is CATRTSGQETQYF. CDR3 DNA: TGTGCCACCAGAACTAGCGGACAAGAGACCCAGTACTTC.

This chain connects TRBV19 to TRBJ1-1; no firm D call. Per the germline V gene, CDR1 is LNHDA and CDR2 is SQIVND (reference sequence). The V end lost 6 bases, the J end lost 3 bases, and 14 bases lay between the germline ends. This CDR3 has 14 amino acids. CDR3 coding DNA: TGTGCCAGTAGCCCGGCGGGGTGGGACACTGAAGCTTTCTTT. Amino acids: CASSPAGWDTEAFF. Supplemented by reference TRBV19 and TRBJ1-1, the full variable domain reads DGGITQSPKYLFRKEGQNVTLSCEQNLNHDAMYWYRQDPGQGLRLIYYSQIVNDFQKGDIAEGYSVSREKKESFPLTVTSAQKNPTAFYLCASSPAGWDTEAFFGQGTRLTVV.

The chain carries TRBV19 and TRBJ2-5, with D possibly being TRBD2 (7 bases). V was shortened by 5 bases and J by 3 bases, with 13 bases between the two germline ends. The germline gives CDR1 LNHDA, CDR2 SQIVND (reference sequence). The CDR3 runs 14 residues. The CDR3 sequence: CASSGGALEETQYF. In DNA form, the CDR3 reads TGTGCCAGTAGTGGGGGGGCGTTGGAAGAGACCCAGTACTTC.

J is TRBJ1-1 and V is TRBV6-1; 8 nucleotides line up with TRBD1. The CDR3 consists of 12 residues. Germline V gives CDR1 MNHNS, CDR2 SASEGT. The V and J ends lost 9 bases and 4 bases, in that order; junction bases with no gene match: 4. The CDR3 region has the DNA TGTGCCAGTAGGCAGGGGGCCACTGAAGCTTTCTTT. Its protein is CASRQGATEAFF.

This chain joins TRBV28 and TRBJ2-7; 7 positions match TRBD1. CDR3 size: 14 residues. Germline CDR1 is MDHEN and CDR2 is SYDVKM. The trim removed 5 bases at V and 3 bases at J, leaving 7 bases unmatched. The CDR3 loop is CASSLPGTVYEQYF. CDR3 bases: TGTGCCAGCAGTCTACCGGGGACAGTCTACGAGCAGTACTTC.

The V and J genes are TRBV7-2 and TRBJ1-4, with D possibly TRBD1 on 6 matching bases. CDR3 size: 16 residues. Trimming cost V 1 base and J 8 bases, with 17 bases left between them. In germline, CDR1 is SGHTA, CDR2 FQGNSA. The CDR3 here is CASSLGGLGGVEKLFF. CDR3 sequence (DNA): TGTGCCAGCAGCTTAGGAGGTTTAGGGGGGGTGGAAAAACTGTTTTTT.

This clone was seen once. The rearrangement uses TRBV4-3 and TRBJ1-6; unclear D gene. This CDR3 spans 16 amino acids. The germline CDR1 and CDR2 sequences are LGHNA and YSLEER. V lost 1 base to trimming and J lost 7 bases, with 14 bases between them. The chain's CDR3 is CASSQGVAAGNSPLHF. The CDR3 DNA follows: TGCGCCAGCAGCCAAGGAGTAGCGGCCGGGAATTCACCCCTCCACTTT.

The J gene is TRBJ2-5, the V gene TRBV5-1; 10 bases line up with TRBD2. Germline V gene sequence: CDR1 SGHRS, CDR2 YFSETQ. The ends lost 2 bases at V and 5 bases at J; junction bases unmatched: 6. The CDR3 totals 15 residues. This chain's CDR3 is CASSFLAGVGETQYF. The CDR3 region has the DNA TGCGCCAGCAGCTTCCTAGCGGGAGTCGGGGAGACCCAGTACTTC.

This clone was recorded only once. The V call is TRBV6-1, the J call TRBJ2-1; the match to TRBD2 covers 10 bases. Germline CDR1 MNHNS, CDR2 SASEGT. This CDR3 comprises 16 residues. The trim removed 2 bases at V and 8 bases at J, leaving 9 bases unmatched. CDR3 sequence: CASSEWASGGGYEQFF. As DNA, the CDR3 is TGTGCCAGCAGTGAATGGGCTAGCGGGGGCGGGTATGAGCAGTTCTTC.

The J gene is TRBJ2-1, the V gene TRBV28; 9 bases fit TRBD2. This CDR3 has 13 residues. The V segment lost 6 bases and the J segment 10 bases; nucleotides outside the gene matches: 7. Germline-derived CDR1 and CDR2 are MDHEN and SYDVKM. CDR3 protein: CASRLAGVWEQFF. The CDR3 region has the DNA TGTGCCAGCAGATTAGCGGGAGTGTGGGAGCAGTTCTTC.

The chain joins TRBV5-5 to TRBJ1-2, with a tentative D call TRBD1 (6 bases). Germline V CDR1 and CDR2: SGHKS, YYEKEE (reference sequence). CDR3 length: 13 residues. V gave up 6 bases and J gave up 1 base, with 10 bases separating them. The CDR3 is CASNREGNYGYTF. As DNA, the CDR3 is TGTGCCAGCAACAGGGAGGGTAACTATGGCTACACCTTC.

The V and J genes are TRBV6-6 and TRBJ2-1, with 8 bases that match TRBD2. The CDR3 covers 15 residues. Germline loops: CDR1 MNHNY, CDR2 SVGAGI (reference sequence). Trimming at V came to 6 bases and at J to 2 bases, leaving 6 bases not matched to a gene. As DNA, the CDR3 is TGTGCCAGCAGCTTGGCGGGGGGTGCCTACAATGAGCAGTTCTTC. The encoded protein is CASSLAGGAYNEQFF.

The V and J genes are TRBV28 and TRBJ2-1, with 11 bases fitting TRBD2. Germline CDR1 and CDR2: MDHEN and SYDVKM. V shed 5 bases and J 14 bases; nucleotides not matched to a gene: 5. The CDR3 sequence is 12 residues long. CDR3 coding DNA: TGTGCCAGCAGTAAAATAGCGGGAGGGAAGTTCTTC. Amino acid sequence: CASSKIAGGKFF.

The rearrangement joins TRBV18 to TRBJ2-3; weak D call: TRBD2 (6 bases). The CDR3 spans 16 residues. The V gene lost 2 bases and the J gene lost 2 bases, with 14 bases spanning the gap. Germline CDR1 is KGHSH and CDR2 is LQKENI. CDR3 region: CASSPVSSVLTDTQYF. CDR3 DNA sequence: TGTGCCAGCTCACCAGTTTCTAGCGTCCTCACAGATACGCAGTATTTT.

The chain links TRBV6-1 to TRBJ2-5; 8 nucleotides agree with TRBD1. Gene TRBJ2-7 matches the end of the DNA better, so the J call may be wrong. The CDR3 has 13 amino acids. The germline V gene has CDR1 MNHNS and CDR2 SASEGT. The chain's CDR3 is CASSDRGWYEQYF. The CDR3 DNA sequence: TGTGCCAGCAGCGACAGGGGTTGGTACGAGCAGTACTTC.

The gene calls are TRBV5-4 and TRBJ2-7; TRBD2 matches at 11 bases. This CDR3 comprises 15 residues. From germline, CDR1 is SGHNT and CDR2 YYREEE (reference sequence). V shed 0 bases and J 3 bases; nucleotides not matched to a gene: 2. The CDR3 here is CASSLGLAGYYEQYF. The CDR3 DNA reads as TGTGCCAGCAGCTTGGGACTAGCGGGATACTACGAGCAGTACTTC.

Turning to this clone: Additional DNA sequences in this sample encode the identical CDR3. The chain is built from TRBV5-1 and TRBJ1-1; 7 bases line up with TRBD1. Germline lookup yields CDR1 SGHRS and CDR2 YFSETQ. The ends lost 1 base at V and 4 bases at J; junction bases unmatched: 4. There are 14 residues in the CDR3. CDR3 in DNA: TGCGCCAGCAGCTTGAACAGGGGAGGCACTGAAGCTTTCTTT. This gives the protein CASSLNRGGTEAFF. The variable domain in full, completed from reference TRBV5-1 and TRBJ1-1, reads KAGVTQTPRYLIKTRGQQVTLSCSPISGHRSVSWYQQTPGQGLQFLFEYFSETQRNKGNFPGRFSGRQFSNSRSEMNVSTLELGDSALYLCASSLNRGGTEAFFGQGTRLTVV.

The sample holds one count of this clone. The CDR3 is CATRETTHYGYTF. DNA of the CDR3: TGTGCCACCCGGGAGACTACACACTATGGCTACACCTTC. The chain couples TRBV6-5 to TRBJ1-2; no definite D call. The length of the CDR3 is 13 residues. V lost 10 bases to trimming and J lost 3 bases, with 15 bases between them. Per germline, CDR1 MNHEY and CDR2 SVGAGI.

The chain uses TRBV6-5 and TRBJ1-2; possible D gene TRBD1, 6 bases. Trimming stripped 4 bases from V and 6 bases from J, with 12 bases between. Germline-derived CDR1 and CDR2 are MNHEY and SVGAGI. This CDR3 comprises 13 residues. CDR3 sequence reads: CASSSTDRHGYTF. CDR3 DNA sequence: TGTGCCAGCAGTTCAACGGACAGACATGGCTACACCTTC.

In this sample, this clone turned up a few times. The V gene is TRBV6-1, the J gene TRBJ1-3; D might be TRBD1 (5 bases). Germline V gives CDR1 MNHNS, CDR2 SASEGT. V lost 9 bases, J lost 0 bases, and 15 bases lay in between. The CDR3 sequence is 15 residues long. CDR3 sequence (DNA): TGTGCCAGTGGACATCCTAAATCCTCTGGAAACACCATATATTTT. Translation: CASGHPKSSGNTIYF.

V gene TRBV6-1 combines with J gene TRBJ2-3, with D possibly being TRBD1 (5 bases). Trimming stripped 7 bases from V and 6 bases from J, with 11 bases between. CDR3 size: 12 residues. The germline V gene has CDR1 MNHNS and CDR2 SASEGT. The CDR3 DNA reads as TGTGCCAGCACAGGGCTGGTTGATACGCAGTATTTT. It encodes CASTGLVDTQYF.

The CDR3 spells CASSGTRGRGEKLFF. The CDR3 coding sequence is TGTGCCAGCAGTGGTACGAGGGGCAGGGGTGAAAAACTGTTTTTT. The chain links TRBV28 to TRBJ1-4; possibly TRBD1 for D (6 bases). The CDR3 runs to 15 residues. Trimming pared 5 bases from V and 7 bases from J, leaving 17 bases between. The germline gives CDR1 MDHEN, CDR2 SYDVKM.

The chain uses TRBV7-9 and TRBJ1-5; D is ambiguous. This CDR3 region has 16 residues. V was clipped by 0 bases and J by 2 bases, with 11 bases between them. From germline, CDR1 is SEHNR and CDR2 FQNEAQ (reference sequence). The CDR3 here is CASSLALGEGNQPQHF. The CDR3 DNA reads TGTGCCAGCAGCTTAGCGCTGGGAGAGGGCAATCAGCCCCAGCATTTT.

V is TRBV9 and J is TRBJ2-7; 8 bases align to TRBD2. This CDR3 region has 16 residues. Germline V lookup: CDR1 SGDLS, CDR2 YYNGEE. V was pared by 0 bases and J by 1 base, with 6 bases of the junction left unmatched. CDR3 sequence (DNA): TGTGCCAGCAGCGTAGGTGGACTAGCTGAATCCTACGAGCAGTACTTC. It yields the protein CASSVGGLAESYEQYF.

The chain links TRBV28 to TRBJ2-1, with TRBD2 identical over 9 bases. Germline trimming cut 3 bases from V and 4 bases from J; bases unmatched to any gene: 13. The CDR3 runs 18 residues. Germline lookup yields CDR1 MDHEN and CDR2 SYDVKM. The CDR3 sequence: CASSFGSGASGIYNEQFF. CDR3 sequence (DNA): TGTGCCAGCAGTTTTGGCTCTGGGGCTAGCGGGATATACAATGAGCAGTTCTTC.

The table lists this clone with a count of one. J is TRBJ2-7 and V is TRBV7-9, with 9 bases identical to TRBD2. This CDR3 comprises 15 residues. CDR1 SEHNR and CDR2 FQNEAQ come from the germline V gene (reference sequence). V was clipped by 7 bases and J by 4 bases; unmatched bases: 11. The CDR3 region is CASIPGTSPGYEQYF. In DNA form, the CDR3 reads TGTGCCAGCATCCCTGGGACTAGCCCTGGTTACGAGCAGTACTTC.

This chain links TRBV28 with TRBJ2-1; D gene unclear. The CDR3 sequence is 13 residues long. Trimming removed 6 bases from V and 2 bases from J, with 8 bases in between. Germline CDR1 reads MDHEN; CDR2 reads SYDVKM. This chain's CDR3 is CASSLDPYNEQFF. CDR3 in DNA: TGTGCCAGCAGCCTAGACCCCTACAATGAGCAGTTCTTC.